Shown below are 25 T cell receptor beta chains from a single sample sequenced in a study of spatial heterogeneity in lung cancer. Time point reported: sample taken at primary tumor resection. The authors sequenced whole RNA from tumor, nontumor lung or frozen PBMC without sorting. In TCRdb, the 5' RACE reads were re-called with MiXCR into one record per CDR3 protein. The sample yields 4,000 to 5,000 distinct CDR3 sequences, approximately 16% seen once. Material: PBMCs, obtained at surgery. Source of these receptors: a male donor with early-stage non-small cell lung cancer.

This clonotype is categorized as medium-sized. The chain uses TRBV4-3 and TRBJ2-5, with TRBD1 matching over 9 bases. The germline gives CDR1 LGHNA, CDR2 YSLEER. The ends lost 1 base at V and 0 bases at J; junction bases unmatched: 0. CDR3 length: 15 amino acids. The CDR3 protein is CASSQGTGDQETQYF. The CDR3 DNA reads TGCGCCAGCAGCCAAGGGACAGGGGACCAAGAGACCCAGTACTTC.

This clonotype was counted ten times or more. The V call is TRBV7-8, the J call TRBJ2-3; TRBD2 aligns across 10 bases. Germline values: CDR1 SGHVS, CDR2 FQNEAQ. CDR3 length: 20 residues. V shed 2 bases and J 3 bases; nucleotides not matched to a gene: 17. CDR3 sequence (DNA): TGTGCCAGCAGCTTACGAGCCAGCGGGGGGGCTGGAGGTGTAACAGATACGCAGTATTTT. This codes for CASSLRASGGAGGVTDTQYF.

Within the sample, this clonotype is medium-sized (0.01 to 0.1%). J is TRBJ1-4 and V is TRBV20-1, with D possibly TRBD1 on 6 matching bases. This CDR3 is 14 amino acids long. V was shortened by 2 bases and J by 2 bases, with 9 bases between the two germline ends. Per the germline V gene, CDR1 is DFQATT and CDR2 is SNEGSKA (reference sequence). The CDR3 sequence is CSARRGATNEKLFF. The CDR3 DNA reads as TGCAGTGCTAGACGGGGGGCGACTAATGAAAAACTGTTTTTT.

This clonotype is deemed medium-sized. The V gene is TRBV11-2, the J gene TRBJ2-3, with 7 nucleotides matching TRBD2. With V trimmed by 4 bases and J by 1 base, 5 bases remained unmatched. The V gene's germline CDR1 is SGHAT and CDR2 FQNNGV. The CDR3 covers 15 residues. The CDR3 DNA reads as TGTGCCAGCAGCTCCGGACTAGGGGGCACAGATACGCAGTATTTT. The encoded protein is CASSSGLGGTDTQYF.

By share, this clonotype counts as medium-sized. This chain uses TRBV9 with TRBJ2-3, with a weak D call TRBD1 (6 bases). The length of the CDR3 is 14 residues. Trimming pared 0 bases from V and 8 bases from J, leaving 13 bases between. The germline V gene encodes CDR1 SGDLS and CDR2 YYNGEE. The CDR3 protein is CASSVESGVVTQYF. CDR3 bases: TGTGCCAGCAGCGTAGAGTCAGGGGTCGTTACGCAGTATTTT.

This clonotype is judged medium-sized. For the CDR3, the DNA is TGTGCCACCAGCAGAGACGGGCAGGGAGATGGCTACACCTTC. Its protein is CATSRDGQGDGYTF. The chain couples TRBV15 to TRBJ1-2; tentative D call: TRBD1 (5 bases). Germline-derived CDR1 and CDR2 are LNHNV and YYDKDF (reference sequence). Trimming stripped 0 bases from V and 6 bases from J, with 11 bases between. The CDR3 totals 14 residues.

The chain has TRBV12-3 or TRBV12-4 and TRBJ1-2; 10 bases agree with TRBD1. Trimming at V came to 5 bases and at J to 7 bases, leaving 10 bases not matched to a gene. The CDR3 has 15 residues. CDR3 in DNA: TGTGCCAGCAGTCCCGGGACAGGGGCCCGTCGTGGCTACACCTTC. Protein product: CASSPGTGARRGYTF.

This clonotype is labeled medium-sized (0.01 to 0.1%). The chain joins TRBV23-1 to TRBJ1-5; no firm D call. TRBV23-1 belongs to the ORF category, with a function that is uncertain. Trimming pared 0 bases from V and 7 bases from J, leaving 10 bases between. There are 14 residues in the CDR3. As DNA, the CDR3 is TGCGCCAGCAGTCAATCTTACTTCTGGCAGCCCCAGCATTTT. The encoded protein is CASSQSYFWQPQHF.

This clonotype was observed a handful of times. CDR3 amino acids: CAISAAGGSRTEAFF. The CDR3, as DNA: TGTGCCATCAGTGCAGCGGGGGGCAGCCGAACTGAAGCTTTCTTT. The chain recombines TRBV10-3 with TRBJ1-1, with D possibly matching TRBD1 (6 bases). The CDR3 totals 15 residues. V gave up 4 bases and J gave up 5 bases, with 17 bases separating them. The germline gives CDR1 ENHRY, CDR2 SYGVKD.

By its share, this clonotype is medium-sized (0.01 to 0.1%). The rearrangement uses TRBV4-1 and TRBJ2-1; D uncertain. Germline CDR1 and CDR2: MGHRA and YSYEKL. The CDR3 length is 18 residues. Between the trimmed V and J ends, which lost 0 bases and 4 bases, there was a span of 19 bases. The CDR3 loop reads CASSQDSSDSRVYNEQFF. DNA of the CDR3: TGCGCCAGCAGCCAAGATAGCTCAGACTCTCGGGTATACAATGAGCAGTTCTTC.

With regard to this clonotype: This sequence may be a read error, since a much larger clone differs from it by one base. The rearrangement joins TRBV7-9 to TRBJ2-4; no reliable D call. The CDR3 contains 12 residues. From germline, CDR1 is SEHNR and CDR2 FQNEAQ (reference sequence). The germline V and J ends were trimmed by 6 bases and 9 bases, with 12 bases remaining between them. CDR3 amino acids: CASSGTEIIQYF. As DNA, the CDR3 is TGTGCCAGCAGTGGAACAGAAATCATTCAGTACTTC.

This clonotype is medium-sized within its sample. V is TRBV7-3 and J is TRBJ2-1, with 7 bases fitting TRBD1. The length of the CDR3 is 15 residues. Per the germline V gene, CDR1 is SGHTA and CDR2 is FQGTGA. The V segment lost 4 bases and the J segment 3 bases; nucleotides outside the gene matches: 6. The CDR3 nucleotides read TGTGCCAGCAGCTCCTCCGGGACAGACTACAATGAGCAGTTCTTC. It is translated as CASSSSGTDYNEQFF.

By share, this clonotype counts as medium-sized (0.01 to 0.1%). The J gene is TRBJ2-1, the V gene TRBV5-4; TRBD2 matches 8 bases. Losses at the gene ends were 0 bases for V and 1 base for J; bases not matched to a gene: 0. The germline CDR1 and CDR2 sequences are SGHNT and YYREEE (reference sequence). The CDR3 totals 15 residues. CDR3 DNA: TGTGCCAGCAGCTTGGGCGGGGGGTCCTACAATGAGCAGTTCTTC. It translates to CASSLGGGSYNEQFF.

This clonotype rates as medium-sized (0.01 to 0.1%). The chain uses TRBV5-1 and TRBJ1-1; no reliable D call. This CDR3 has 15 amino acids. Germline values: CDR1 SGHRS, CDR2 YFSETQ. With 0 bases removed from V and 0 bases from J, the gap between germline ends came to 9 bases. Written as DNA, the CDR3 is TGCGCCAGCAGCTTGGTTCCAGGCGTGAACACTGAAGCTTTCTTT. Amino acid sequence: CASSLVPGVNTEAFF. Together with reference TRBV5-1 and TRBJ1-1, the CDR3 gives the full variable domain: KAGVTQTPRYLIKTRGQQVTLSCSPISGHRSVSWYQQTPGQGLQFLFEYFSETQRNKGNFPGRFSGRQFSNSRSEMNVSTLELGDSALYLCASSLVPGVNTEAFFGQGTRLTVV.

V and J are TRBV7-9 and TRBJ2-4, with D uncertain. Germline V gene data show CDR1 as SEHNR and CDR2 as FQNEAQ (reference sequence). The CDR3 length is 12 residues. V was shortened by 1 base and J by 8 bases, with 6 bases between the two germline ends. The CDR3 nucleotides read TGTGCCAGCAGCTTAGGTCGTGACATTCAGTACTTC. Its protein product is CASSLGRDIQYF.

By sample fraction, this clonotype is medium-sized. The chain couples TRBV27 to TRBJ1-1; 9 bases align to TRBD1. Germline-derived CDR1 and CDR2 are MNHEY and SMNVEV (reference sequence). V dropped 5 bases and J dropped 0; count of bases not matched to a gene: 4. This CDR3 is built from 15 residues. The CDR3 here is CASSKGQGMNTEAFF. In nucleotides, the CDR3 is TGTGCCAGCAGTAAGGGACAGGGCATGAACACTGAAGCTTTCTTT.

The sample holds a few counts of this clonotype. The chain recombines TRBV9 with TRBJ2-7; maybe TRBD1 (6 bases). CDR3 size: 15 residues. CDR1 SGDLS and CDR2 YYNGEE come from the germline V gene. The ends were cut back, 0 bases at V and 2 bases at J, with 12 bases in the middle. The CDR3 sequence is CASSVGGQGPYEQYF. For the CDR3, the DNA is TGTGCCAGCAGCGTAGGTGGGCAGGGGCCCTACGAGCAGTACTTC.

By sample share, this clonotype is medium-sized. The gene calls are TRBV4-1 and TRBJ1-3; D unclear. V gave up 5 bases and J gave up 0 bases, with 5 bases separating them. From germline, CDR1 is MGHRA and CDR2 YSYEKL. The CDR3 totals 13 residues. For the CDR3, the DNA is TGCGCCAGCAGCTTAAGCTCTGGAAACACCATATATTTT. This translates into CASSLSSGNTIYF.

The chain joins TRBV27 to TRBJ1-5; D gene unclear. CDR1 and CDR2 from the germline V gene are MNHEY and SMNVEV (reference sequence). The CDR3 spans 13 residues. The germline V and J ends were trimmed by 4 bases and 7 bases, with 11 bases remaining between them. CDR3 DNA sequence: TGTGCCAGCAGTTCCCACGGGAGGCAGCCCCAGCATTTT. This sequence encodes CASSSHGRQPQHF.

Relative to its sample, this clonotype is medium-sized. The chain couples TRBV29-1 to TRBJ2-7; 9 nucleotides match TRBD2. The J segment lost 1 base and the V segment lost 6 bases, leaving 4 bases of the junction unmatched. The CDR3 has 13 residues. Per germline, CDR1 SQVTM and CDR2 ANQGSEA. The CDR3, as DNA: TGCAGCGTAGCGGGGGGACCTTCCTACGAGCAGTACTTC. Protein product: CSVAGGPSYEQYF.

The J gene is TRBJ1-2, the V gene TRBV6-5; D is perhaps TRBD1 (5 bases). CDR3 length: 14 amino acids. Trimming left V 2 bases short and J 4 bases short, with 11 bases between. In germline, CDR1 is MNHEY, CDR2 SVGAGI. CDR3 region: CASSYGDSLYGYTF. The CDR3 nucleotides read TGTGCCAGCAGTTACGGTGACAGCCTCTATGGCTACACCTTC.

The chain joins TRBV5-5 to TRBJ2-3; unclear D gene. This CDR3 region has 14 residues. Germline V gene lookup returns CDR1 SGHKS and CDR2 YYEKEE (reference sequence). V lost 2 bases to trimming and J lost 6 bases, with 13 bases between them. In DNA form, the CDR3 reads TGTGCCAGCAGCTTAGGAAACCTCCCCGATACGCAGTATTTT. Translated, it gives CASSLGNLPDTQYF.

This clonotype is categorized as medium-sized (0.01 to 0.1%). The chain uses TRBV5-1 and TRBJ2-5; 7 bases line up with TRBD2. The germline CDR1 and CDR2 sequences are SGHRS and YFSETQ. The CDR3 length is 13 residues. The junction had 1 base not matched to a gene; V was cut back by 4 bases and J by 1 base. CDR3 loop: CASSSGAQETQYF. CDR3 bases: TGCGCCAGCAGCAGCGGGGCCCAAGAGACCCAGTACTTC.

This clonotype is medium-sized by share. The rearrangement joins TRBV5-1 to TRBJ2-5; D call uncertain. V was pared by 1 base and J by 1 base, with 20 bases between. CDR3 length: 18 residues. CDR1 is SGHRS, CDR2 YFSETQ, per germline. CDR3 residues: CASSLRSDAPHFQETQYF. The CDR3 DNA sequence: TGCGCCAGCAGCTTGAGGTCCGACGCACCCCATTTCCAAGAGACCCAGTACTTC. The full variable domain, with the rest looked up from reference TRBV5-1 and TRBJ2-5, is KAGVTQTPRYLIKTRGQQVTLSCSPISGHRSVSWYQQTPGQGLQFLFEYFSETQRNKGNFPGRFSGRQFSNSRSEMNVSTLELGDSALYLCASSLRSDAPHFQETQYFGPGTRLLVL.

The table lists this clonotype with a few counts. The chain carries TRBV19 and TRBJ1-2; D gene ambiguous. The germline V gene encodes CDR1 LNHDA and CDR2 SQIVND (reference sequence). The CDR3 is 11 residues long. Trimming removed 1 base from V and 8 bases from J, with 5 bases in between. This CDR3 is CASSIGGGYTF. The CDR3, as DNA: TGTGCCAGTAGTATAGGCGGAGGCTACACCTTC.